The 25 T cell receptor beta chains reported below all come from one sample, sequenced in a study of post-analysis software for immune sequencing data. Antigen specificity for these receptors is unknown. Incorporated into the TCR beta cDNA libraries were unique molecular identifiers, which served to reduce PCR and sequencing biases. TCRdb reprocessed the PCR reads via MiXCR and lists one record per CDR3 protein. The repertoire consists of 750,000 to 950,000 distinct CDR3 sequences, with about 50% occurring once and the leading ten covering 4.6%. Study outcomes and limitations: Patients showed TRBV5-6, TRBV5-1 and TRBV20-1 among about five TRBV segments more frequent than in controls.

Sequenced material: blood. Receptors were obtained from a girl aged 10 to 17 with multiple sclerosis.

This clonotype was seen ten or more times. J is TRBJ2-3 and V is TRBV29-1; D possibly uses TRBD1 or TRBD2 (5 bases each). The length of the CDR3 is 12 residues. The germline V and J ends were trimmed by 8 bases and 5 bases, with 14 bases remaining between them. The germline V gene encodes CDR1 SQVTM and CDR2 ANQGSEA. This chain's CDR3 is CSWTPGGDTQYF. The DNA for the CDR3 is TGCAGCTGGACTCCTGGGGGAGATACGCAGTATTTT.

V usage is TRBV5-1 and J usage is TRBJ2-7, with 7 bases that match TRBD1. The CDR3 is 16 amino acids. The V segment lost 3 bases and the J segment 2 bases; nucleotides outside the gene matches: 11. The germline V gene encodes CDR1 SGHRS and CDR2 YFSETQ. The CDR3 here is CASSSEYGRGTYEQYF. The DNA of the CDR3 is TGCGCCAGCAGCTCGGAGTACGGCAGGGGGACCTACGAGCAGTACTTC.

The chain carries TRBV11-2 and TRBJ2-3; D is possibly TRBD2 (6 bases). CDR1 and CDR2 (germline): SGHAT, FQNNGV. The CDR3 contains 14 residues. V shed 1 base and J shed 3 bases, with 8 bases lying between them. For the CDR3, the DNA is TGTGCCAGCAGCTTAGTCCGGGGGACAGATACGCAGTATTTT. Translation gives CASSLVRGTDTQYF.

The chain couples TRBV27 to TRBJ2-5; perhaps TRBD2 as D (5 bases). The better agreement between TRBJ2-7 and the DNA end casts doubt on the J call. CDR1 and CDR2 (germline): MNHEY, SMNVEV (reference sequence). The CDR3 covers 13 residues. The CDR3 is CASRGGLSYEQYF. In nucleotides, the CDR3 is TGTGCCAGCAGAGGAGGACTGAGCTACGAGCAGTACTTC.

The chain combines TRBV12-3 or TRBV12-4 with TRBJ2-3, with 8 bases lining up with TRBD2. The ends lost 7 bases at V and 6 bases at J; junction bases unmatched: 9. The CDR3 contains 14 residues. The CDR3 protein is CASIRTSPRDTQYF. The CDR3 coding sequence is TGTGCCAGCATCCGGACTAGCCCGAGGGATACGCAGTATTTT.

About this clonotype itself: A clone one base away is much larger, so this may be a read error. The chain employs TRBV4-1 and TRBJ2-5, with D perhaps TRBD2 (7 bases). V was trimmed by 2 bases and J by 4 bases, leaving 17 bases between them. The V gene's germline CDR1 is MGHRA and CDR2 YSYEKL. The CDR3 spans 16 residues. Here the CDR3 reads CASSQNTRGAGETQYF. The CDR3 nucleotides read TGCGCCAGCAGCCAAAACACACGGGGGGCTGGAGAGACCCAGTACTTC.

The chain combines TRBV7-9 with TRBJ2-1, with 7 positions matching TRBD2. The J segment lost 3 bases and the V segment lost 4 bases, leaving 9 bases of the junction unmatched. The germline V gene has CDR1 SEHNR and CDR2 FQNEAQ (reference sequence). The CDR3 runs to 16 residues. The CDR3 DNA reads as TGTGCCAGCAGCTCCCCTCGGGGCGGGAGCTACAATGAGCAGTTCTTC. This translates into CASSSPRGGSYNEQFF.

CDR3 DNA sequence: TGTGCCAGCAGATACTTAAGCGTAGATACGCAGTATTTT. Encoded protein: CASRYLSVDTQYF. This chain joins TRBV28 and TRBJ2-3; no clear D gene. CDR1 and CDR2 (germline): MDHEN, SYDVKM. CDR3 size: 13 residues. The V gene lost 6 bases and the J gene lost 5 bases, with 12 bases spanning the gap.

This clonotype has just a few counts. Here the CDR3 reads CASSPLAGDYGYTF. For the CDR3, the DNA is TGTGCCAGCAGCCCCCTGGCAGGGGACTATGGCTACACCTTC. The chain recombines TRBV7-2 with TRBJ1-2; D might be TRBD1 (6 bases). Germline lookup yields CDR1 SGHTA and CDR2 FQGNSA. This CDR3 is 14 amino acids long. V dropped 5 bases and J dropped 3 bases, with 13 bases sitting between them.

Here the CDR3 DNA reads TGCGCCAGCAGCCAACAGGGGGGGTACTATGGCTACACCTTC. This encodes CASSQQGGYYGYTF. V usage is TRBV5-1 and J usage is TRBJ1-2; 8 nucleotides agree with TRBD1. The ends lost 4 bases at V and 3 bases at J; junction bases unmatched: 5. This CDR3 comprises 14 residues. The germline CDR1 and CDR2 sequences are SGHRS and YFSETQ. The full variable domain, in which reference TRBV5-1 and TRBJ1-2 provide the parts outside the CDR3, is KAGVTQTPRYLIKTRGQQVTLSCSPISGHRSVSWYQQTPGQGLQFLFEYFSETQRNKGNFPGRFSGRQFSNSRSEMNVSTLELGDSALYLCASSQQGGYYGYTFGSGTRLTVV.

As regards this clonotype: One end of the junction is discordant with germline, which a read error may explain. CDR3 loop: CASSFELAGYDEQVF. CDR3 nucleotide sequence: TGTGCCAGCAGCTTCGAACTAGCGGGCTATGATGAGCAGGTCTTC. The V call is TRBV5-6, the J call TRBJ2-1, with 9 bases identical to TRBD2. CDR3 size: 15 residues. Germline V gene lookup returns CDR1 SGHDT and CDR2 YYEEEE.

This clonotype was detected a few times. The chain has TRBV20-1 and TRBJ2-7, with TRBD2 matching 11 bases. CDR1 is DFQATT, CDR2 SNEGSKA, per germline (reference sequence). This CDR3 contains 17 residues. Germline trimming cut 5 bases from V and 4 bases from J; bases unmatched to any gene: 16. As DNA, the CDR3 is TGCAGTGCTTCTCCATTACCAGGACTAGCGGGCGTTTACGAGCAGTACTTC. It translates to CSASPLPGLAGVYEQYF.

V gene TRBV9 combines with J gene TRBJ2-1; D ambiguous. Germline V gives CDR1 SGDLS, CDR2 YYNGEE. Trimming took 0 bases from V and 5 from J, leaving 12 bases between them. The CDR3 contains 15 residues. In DNA, the CDR3 is TGTGCCAGCAGCGTAGACCCCCAGCCCCACAATGAGCAGTTCTTC. This gives the protein CASSVDPQPHNEQFF.

The chain employs TRBV29-1 and TRBJ1-2, with 7 bases matching TRBD1. This CDR3 has 12 amino acids. Looked up from germline, CDR1 is SQVTM and CDR2 is ANQGSEA. The V and J ends lost 5 bases and 3 bases, in that order; junction bases with no gene match: 3. The CDR3 protein is CSVSTGDYGYTF. CDR3 nucleotides: TGCAGCGTTAGTACAGGGGACTATGGCTACACCTTC.

The chain uses TRBV7-9 and TRBJ1-5; 7 bases line up with TRBD1. The CDR3 contains 14 residues. V trimming: 4 bases; J trimming: 7 bases; junction bases outside the gene matches: 7. CDR1 is SEHNR and CDR2 is FQNEAQ in the germline V gene (reference sequence). CDR3 bases: TGTGCCAGCAGCTCGACAGGGCCCAACCAGCCCCAGCATTTT. This translates into CASSSTGPNQPQHF.

This chain connects TRBV5-6 to TRBJ1-2; D remains ambiguous. Germline assignment: CDR1 SGHDT and CDR2 YYEEEE. With 5 bases removed from V and 0 bases from J, the gap between germline ends came to 11 bases. The CDR3 is 14 residues long. The CDR3 is CASRDWAANYGYTF. CDR3 nucleotides: TGTGCCAGCAGGGATTGGGCAGCTAACTATGGCTACACCTTC.

The V gene is TRBV5-1, the J gene TRBJ2-7, with 7 positions matching TRBD1. This CDR3 is built from 15 residues. CDR1 and CDR2 (germline): SGHRS, YFSETQ. V dropped 4 bases and J dropped 3; count of bases not matched to a gene: 10. CDR3 bases: TGCGCCAGCAGCCTGCGACAGGGAACCGTCTACGAGCAGTACTTC. Translated: CASSLRQGTVYEQYF.

This chain joins TRBV25-1 and TRBJ2-1; maybe TRBD1 (5 bases). Trimming pared 0 bases from V and 6 bases from J, leaving 12 bases between. Germline loops: CDR1 MGHDK, CDR2 SYGVNS. The CDR3 runs 15 residues. CDR3 residues: CASSEYARESNEQFF. The CDR3 DNA sequence: TGTGCCAGCAGTGAATATGCCAGGGAAAGCAATGAGCAGTTCTTC.

This clonotype occurred once. The chain is built from TRBV7-9 and TRBJ2-1; TRBD2 aligns across 12 bases. V shed 5 bases and J 7 bases; nucleotides not matched to a gene: 9. This CDR3 contains 16 residues. Germline assignment: CDR1 SEHNR and CDR2 FQNEAQ (reference sequence). CDR3 sequence (DNA): TGTGCCAGCAGCGCATCGACTAGCGGGAGTAGGAATGAGCAGTTCTTC. Its translation is CASSASTSGSRNEQFF.

V gene TRBV6-2 or TRBV6-3 combines with J gene TRBJ2-7; 7 bases line up with TRBD2. Germline values: CDR1 MNHEY, CDR2 SVGEGT. With 6 bases clipped from V and 7 bases from J, the junction kept 15 bases outside the gene matches. CDR3 length: 15 amino acids. CDR3 region: CASSPQGLPRREQYF. The CDR3 DNA reads as TGTGCCAGCAGCCCCCAGGGACTACCTCGACGGGAGCAGTACTTC.

V usage is TRBV5-6 and J usage is TRBJ2-3, with 7 bases lining up with TRBD1. The V gene end was trimmed by 4 bases and the J gene end by 8 bases; junction bases not matched to a gene: 10. This CDR3 comprises 14 residues. Per the germline V gene, CDR1 is SGHDT and CDR2 is YYEEEE. DNA of the CDR3: TGTGCCAGCAGCCCAGGGGGATGGTCGGGTACGCAGTATTTT. Protein sequence: CASSPGGWSGTQYF.

The V and J genes are TRBV6-1 and TRBJ2-1; 9 nucleotides match TRBD2. The CDR3 sequence is 16 residues long. The V and J ends lost 2 bases and 8 bases, in that order; junction bases with no gene match: 10. Germline CDR1 MNHNS, CDR2 SASEGT. CDR3 DNA: TGTGCCAGCAGTGAAATATCGGGACTAGCTGGCCATGAGCAGTTCTTC. It translates to CASSEISGLAGHEQFF.

The chain is built from TRBV10-3 and TRBJ1-5; D gene uncertain. The ends were cut back, 4 bases at V and 0 bases at J, with 7 bases in the middle. This CDR3 contains 14 residues. Germline V gene sequence: CDR1 ENHRY, CDR2 SYGVKD. The CDR3 region has the DNA TGTGCCATCAGTGTTGGCCCTAGCAATCAGCCCCAGCATTTT. Protein sequence: CAISVGPSNQPQHF.

The chain couples TRBV20-1 to TRBJ2-1, with 11 nucleotides matching TRBD2. With V trimmed by 0 bases and J by 7 bases, 8 bases remained unmatched. The V gene's germline CDR1 is DFQATT and CDR2 SNEGSKA (reference sequence). CDR3 length: 16 residues. The CDR3 DNA is TGCAGTGCTAGAGACCCCCTAGCGGGGGGTCGGAATGAGCAGTTCTTC. This translates into CSARDPLAGGRNEQFF.

The gene calls are TRBV10-2 and TRBJ2-3; a weak D match, TRBD2 (5 bases). CDR1 WSHSY and CDR2 SAAADI come from the germline V gene. The CDR3 length is 15 residues. The V and J ends lost 7 bases and 2 bases respectively, with 16 bases between them. Written as DNA, the CDR3 is TGCGCCAGCATCAGACTACTCGAATCCACAGATACGCAGTATTTT. Its protein product is CASIRLLESTDTQYF.